This T cell receptor (beta chain) originates from a study of T cells in Graves' hyperthyroidism and ophthalmopathy. This CDR3 comprises 13 residues. The germline V and J ends were trimmed by 1 base and 3 bases, with 9 bases remaining between them. In germline, CDR1 is DFQATT, CDR2 SNEGSKA (reference sequence). Orbital computed tomography, thyroid ultrasound, serum thyroxine and TRAb, and clinical symptoms together informed the diagnoses. The blood sample dates from first hyperthyroidism diagnosis, preceding any ophthalmopathy symptoms. This clonotype was detected ten times or more. The source material, RNA transcripts, was used to amplify TCR beta CDR3 regions. The HTBI primer set served for first-round RT-PCR of the TCR CDR3. MiXCR, applied by TCRdb to the multiplex PCR reads, yields one record per CDR3 protein. The sample consists of about 270,000 distinct CDR3 sequences, about 15% of them appearing once.

This chain connects TRBV20-1 to TRBJ2-5, with a tentative D call TRBD1 (5 bases). Sequencing input: blood. The TCR comes from a woman aged 45-65 years with Graves' hyperthyroidism that later progressed to Graves' ophthalmopathy. The CDR3 DNA sequence: TGCAGTGCTAGAGTGGTCAGGGAAGAGACCCAGTACTTC. Residues: CSARVVREETQYF.